The next 25 T cell receptor beta chains were all read from a single sample in a study of T cells after somatic rescue of genetic block. The table came from immunoSEQ multiplex PCR; TCRdb's copy has only in-frame clones and leaves some out. In the table there are more than 70,000 clones, 90% of which are singletons. Sequenced input: peripheral blood mononuclear cells (PBMCs). The receptors stem from a young woman.

The V and J genes are TRBV6-6 and TRBJ2-7; 10 nucleotides align to TRBD1. Germline V gene data show CDR1 as MNHNY and CDR2 as SVGAGI (reference sequence). V shed 5 bases and J 3 bases; nucleotides not matched to a gene: 4. The CDR3 contains 14 residues. The CDR3 coding sequence is TGTGCCAGCAGTCGACAGGGGGCCGTCTACGAGCAGTACTTC. Translating it yields CASSRQGAVYEQYF.

The chain recombines TRBV5-1 with TRBJ1-1, with D perhaps matching TRBD1 (5 bases). The germline V gene encodes CDR1 SGHRS and CDR2 YFSETQ. The CDR3 loop spans 15 amino acids. Trimming removed 1 base from V and 0 bases from J, with 10 bases in between. The CDR3 region is CASSLLGAMNTEAFF. CDR3 nucleotides: TGCGCCAGCAGCTTGCTCGGGGCGATGAACACTGAAGCTTTCTTT.

The chain joins TRBV5-5 to TRBJ1-1, with D unresolved. The CDR3 is made up of 13 amino acids. The germline CDR1 and CDR2 sequences are SGHKS and YYEKEE (reference sequence). Trimming removed 0 bases at V and 5 bases at J, with 8 bases between. CDR3 amino acids: CASSLELPTEAFF. The CDR3, as DNA: TGTGCCAGCAGCTTGGAATTACCGACTGAAGCTTTCTTT.

This sequence joins TRBV6-6 and TRBJ2-2; TRBD2 agrees at 9 bases. Trimming removed 7 bases from V and 6 bases from J; junction bases left unmatched: 9. The CDR3 extends over 15 amino acids. Per the germline V gene, CDR1 is MNHNY and CDR2 is SVGAGI (reference sequence). The CDR3 region has the DNA TGTGCCAGCACACCCCCCGGACTAGCGTCCGGGGAGCTGTTTTTT. Encoded protein: CASTPPGLASGELFF.

This chain uses TRBV28 with TRBJ2-7; TRBD2 matches at 14 bases. Germline CDR1 MDHEN, CDR2 SYDVKM. This CDR3 region has 21 residues. Trimming cost V 3 bases and J 1 base; bases outside gene matches: 17. The CDR3 nucleotides are TGTGCCAGCAGTTTCGTTTCCCACAGGGCGGGACTAGCGGGAGAATCCTACGAGCAGTACTTC. This gives the protein CASSFVSHRAGLAGESYEQYF.

The J gene is TRBJ2-5, the V gene TRBV7-9; maybe TRBD1 (6 bases). Trimming removed 5 bases at V and 4 bases at J, with 23 bases between. Per the germline V gene, CDR1 is SEHNR and CDR2 is FQNEAQ (reference sequence). The CDR3 sequence is 17 residues long. CDR3 bases: TGTGCCAGCAGCCCGACCACTACAGGGACCGGGGCAGAGACCCAGTACTTC. It is translated as CASSPTTTGTGAETQYF.

V and J are TRBV2 and TRBJ2-7; D is perhaps TRBD1 or TRBD2 (5 bases each). V was shortened by 6 bases and J by 5 bases, with 20 bases between the two germline ends. This CDR3 is built from 15 residues. The germline gives CDR1 SNHLY, CDR2 FYNNEI. The CDR3 reads CASSKWRPGTDEQYF. CDR3 coding DNA: TGTGCCAGCAGCAAGTGGCGGCCAGGGACGGACGAGCAGTACTTC.

This chain links TRBV4-1 with TRBJ2-4; no clear D. Trimming removed 2 bases at V and 10 bases at J, with 18 bases between. Germline V gives CDR1 MGHRA, CDR2 YSYEKL. The CDR3 loop spans 15 amino acids. The CDR3 loop reads CASSQPQVKVGIQYF. CDR3 DNA sequence: TGCGCCAGCAGCCAACCCCAGGTCAAGGTGGGGATTCAGTACTTC.

This clone occurred a few times. The chain has TRBV7-9 and TRBJ2-7; tentative D call: TRBD1 (6 bases). The CDR3 has 12 residues. Between the trimmed V and J ends, which lost 5 bases and 3 bases, there was a span of 8 bases. Germline lookup yields CDR1 SEHNR and CDR2 FQNEAQ (reference sequence). The CDR3 nucleotides are TGTGCCAGCAGCAGGACAGACTACGAGCAGTACTTC. It yields the protein CASSRTDYEQYF.

This chain connects TRBV7-9 to TRBJ2-3; 13 bases match TRBD2. This CDR3 is 16 amino acids long. Germline CDR1 is SEHNR and CDR2 is FQNEAQ (reference sequence). Trimming removed 5 bases from V and 1 base from J; junction bases left unmatched: 3. CDR3 sequence (DNA): TGTGCCAGCAGCCGACTAGCGGGAGGTGGCACAGATACGCAGTATTTT. This gives the protein CASSRLAGGGTDTQYF.

This chain connects TRBV28 to TRBJ1-2; possible D gene TRBD1, 6 bases. The CDR3 runs to 21 residues. In germline, CDR1 is MDHEN, CDR2 SYDVKM. V gave up 3 bases and J gave up 4 bases, with 33 bases separating them. The chain's CDR3 is CASSFVLGGDLGLRELYGYTF. The CDR3 DNA is TGTGCCAGCAGTTTTGTGTTAGGGGGGGACCTAGGTTTGAGGGAGCTCTATGGCTACACCTTC.

CDR3 coding DNA: TGTGCCATCAGTGCACCACGGGACTCTTGTTGCGGGGAGCTGTTTTTT. This codes for CAISAPRDSCCGELFF. This chain uses TRBV10-3 with TRBJ2-2, with D possibly matching TRBD2 (6 bases). The CDR3 runs 16 residues. Germline lookup yields CDR1 ENHRY and CDR2 SYGVKD. V was trimmed by 4 bases and J by 7 bases, leaving 19 bases between them.

This chain uses TRBV19 with TRBJ1-2, with D maybe TRBD1 (6 bases). The CDR3 length is 13 residues. V lost 7 bases, J lost 2 bases, and 11 bases lay in between. The germline V gene encodes CDR1 LNHDA and CDR2 SQIVND (reference sequence). The CDR3 spells CASKEGGNYGYTF. DNA of the CDR3: TGTGCCAGTAAAGAAGGGGGAAACTATGGCTACACCTTC.

The gene calls are TRBV5-4 and TRBJ1-1; 7 bases map to TRBD1. V was pared by 2 bases and J by 5 bases, with 6 bases of the junction left unmatched. The germline gives CDR1 SGHNT, CDR2 YYREEE (reference sequence). This CDR3 has 14 amino acids. This CDR3 reads CASSFGTEGTEAFF. CDR3 DNA sequence: TGTGCCAGCAGCTTCGGGACAGAGGGGACTGAAGCTTTCTTT.

The rearrangement uses TRBV4-1 and TRBJ1-1; weak D call: TRBD1 (5 bases). The CDR3 runs to 15 residues. With 4 bases removed from V and 1 base from J, the gap between germline ends came to 13 bases. CDR1 is MGHRA and CDR2 is YSYEKL in the germline V gene. The CDR3 nucleotides are TGCGCCAGCAGCCCCCCCGGGACTCGGAACACTGAAGCTTTCTTT. It codes for CASSPPGTRNTEAFF.

The CDR3 sequence: CASGEGLPNYNEQFF. DNA of the CDR3: TGTGCCAGCGGGGAGGGCCTACCCAACTACAATGAGCAGTTCTTC. The genes are TRBV6-1 and TRBJ2-1; 7 nucleotides line up with TRBD2. Per germline, CDR1 MNHNS and CDR2 SASEGT. V lost 8 bases to trimming and J lost 3 bases; unmatched junction nucleotides: 10. This CDR3 is 15 amino acids long.

V gene TRBV5-1 combines with J gene TRBJ1-2; D gene unclear. Trimming removed 0 bases from V and 3 bases from J, with 9 bases in between. CDR1 SGHRS and CDR2 YFSETQ come from the germline V gene. The CDR3 has 14 residues. The CDR3 is CASSLAAGDYGYTF. The CDR3 DNA is TGCGCCAGCAGCTTGGCCGCTGGGGACTATGGCTACACCTTC.

This clone was seen only once. V usage is TRBV5-6 and J usage is TRBJ2-3, with 7 positions matching TRBD2. Germline V gene data show CDR1 as SGHDT and CDR2 as YYEEEE. After removal of 7 bases from V and 4 bases from J, the junction contained 6 bases not matched to a gene. The CDR3 is 13 amino acids. As DNA, the CDR3 is TGTGCCAGCGGCGGGGCGGGAGCAGATACGCAGTATTTT. It translates to CASGGAGADTQYF.

The chain has TRBV28 and TRBJ1-1, with TRBD1 matching 9 bases. V lost 5 bases, J lost 6 bases, and 13 bases stayed unmatched. Germline V gene sequence: CDR1 MDHEN, CDR2 SYDVKM. The CDR3 is made up of 16 amino acids. Here the CDR3 DNA reads TGTGCCAGCAGTGGGGACAGGGCCGAGCGCACAGCTGAAGCTTTCTTT. Its protein is CASSGDRAERTAEAFF.

In the case of this clone: This CDR3 is also generated by other DNA sequences in the sample. V usage is TRBV19 and J usage is TRBJ2-1, with 9 bases that match TRBD2. V was clipped by 3 bases and J by 1 base; unmatched bases: 1. Germline V gene lookup returns CDR1 LNHDA and CDR2 SQIVND (reference sequence). The CDR3 consists of 15 residues. CDR3 coding DNA: TGTGCCAGTAGTATTAGCGGGAGTTCCTACAATGAGCAGTTCTTC. This codes for CASSISGSSYNEQFF.

The rearrangement links TRBV4-2 to TRBJ1-4; TRBD1 matches at 7 bases. The CDR3 sequence is 19 residues long. V was pared by 4 bases and J by 6 bases, with 20 bases of the junction left unmatched. Germline V CDR1 and CDR2: LGHNA, YNFKEQ. CDR3 region: CASSPTPPRRGHGDEKLFF. CDR3 DNA sequence: TGTGCCAGCAGCCCAACTCCCCCCAGGAGGGGGCACGGGGATGAAAAACTGTTTTTT.

The chain employs TRBV28 and TRBJ2-7; the D gene is possibly TRBD2 (6 bases). The V gene's germline CDR1 is MDHEN and CDR2 SYDVKM. There are 19 residues in the CDR3. Between the trimmed V and J ends, which lost 2 bases and 0 bases, there was a span of 23 bases. CDR3 in DNA: TGTGCCAGCAGTTTACCAACCCAAGGCGGAGGGGTTATCTCCTACGAGCAGTACTTC. The encoded protein is CASSLPTQGGGVISYEQYF.

CDR3 loop: CAWSVGRDQPQHF. For the CDR3, the DNA is TGTGCCTGGAGTGTAGGGCGTGATCAGCCCCAGCATTTT. This chain links TRBV30 with TRBJ1-5; the D is unclear. Germline V lookup: CDR1 GTSNPN, CDR2 SVGIG (reference sequence). The CDR3 covers 13 residues. V lost 0 bases, J lost 5 bases, and 8 bases lay in between.

The chain is built from TRBV10-3 and TRBJ2-7; D gene uncertain. CDR1 is ENHRY and CDR2 is SYGVKD in the germline V gene. Trimming took off 10 bases at V and 3 bases at J, with 19 bases between the two ends. The CDR3 extends over 14 amino acids. In DNA, the CDR3 is TGTGCCACTTCGGCCGGAGTCCGGAACTACGAGCAGTACTTC. This gives the protein CATSAGVRNYEQYF.

This clone has a handful of counts. The V and J genes are TRBV28 and TRBJ1-1, with D unclear. CDR1 MDHEN and CDR2 SYDVKM come from the germline V gene. Trimming shortened V by 6 bases and J by 6 bases, and 8 bases separated the two germline ends. The CDR3 has 11 residues. The DNA for the CDR3 is TGTGCCAGCAGCTGGGCGTCTGAAGCTTTCTTT. Translation: CASSWASEAFF.